Here is one TCR beta chain with its context. The antigen remains unidentified. The data are from a study of shared clonotypes between healthy human individuals. Study-wide results and limits: The generation probabilities recorded for non-shared clonotypes fell below those of clonotypes shared by all four donors. Memory subsets had estimated richness that was generally smaller than that of naive subsets. Several donors held about 5% of naive CD4 clonotypes in common. It was expected that sequencing depth would affect clonotype sharing among donors.

Produced via immunoSEQ multiplex PCR; TCRdb's table is partial and in-frame only. The repertoire has just over 2,000,000 clones, about 94% of them found once; the top ten carry around 1.1%. Selected positively for CCR7 and CD45RO-negative, naive CD8 cells excluded terminally differentiated effector memory CD45RA+ cells. There are 12 residues in the CDR3. The germline CDR1 and CDR2 sequences are SQVTM and ANQGSEA. The chain couples TRBV29-1 to TRBJ1-1; the D gene is possibly TRBD1 (6 bases). The receptor was isolated from a man younger than 35 in good health. The sample consisted of naive CD8+ T cells sorted from blood. Here the CDR3 reads CSETGSSTEAFF. CDR3 sequence (DNA): TGCAGTGAAACAGGGTCTTCGACTGAAGCTTTCTTT.